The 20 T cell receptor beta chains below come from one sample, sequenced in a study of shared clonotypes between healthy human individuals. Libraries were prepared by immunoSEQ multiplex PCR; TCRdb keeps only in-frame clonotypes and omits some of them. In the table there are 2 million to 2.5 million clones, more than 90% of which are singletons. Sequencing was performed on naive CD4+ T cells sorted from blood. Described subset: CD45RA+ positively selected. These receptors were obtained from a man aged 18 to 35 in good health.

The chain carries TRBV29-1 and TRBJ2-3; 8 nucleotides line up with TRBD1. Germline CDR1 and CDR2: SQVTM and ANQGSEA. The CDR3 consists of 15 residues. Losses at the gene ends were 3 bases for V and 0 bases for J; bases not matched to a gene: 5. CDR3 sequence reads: CSVDDRGWSTDTQYF. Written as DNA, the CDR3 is TGCAGCGTTGACGACAGGGGTTGGAGCACAGATACGCAGTATTTT.

The chain's CDR3 is CASSLGGTGGFRLDEQFF. CDR3 bases: TGTGCCAGCAGCTTGGGAGGGACAGGGGGCTTTCGCCTCGATGAGCAGTTCTTC. The rearrangement uses TRBV5-4 and TRBJ2-1; 12 nucleotides line up with TRBD1. The CDR3 consists of 18 residues. From germline, CDR1 is SGHNT and CDR2 YYREEE (reference sequence). The V gene end was trimmed by 0 bases and the J gene end by 8 bases; junction bases not matched to a gene: 12.

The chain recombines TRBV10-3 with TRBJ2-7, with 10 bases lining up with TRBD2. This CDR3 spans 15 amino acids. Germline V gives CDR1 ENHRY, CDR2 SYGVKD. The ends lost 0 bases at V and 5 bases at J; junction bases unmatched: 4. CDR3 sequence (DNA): TGTGCCATCAGTGAGTCATCGAGCGGGGGGGACGAGCAGTACTTC. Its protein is CAISESSSGGDEQYF.

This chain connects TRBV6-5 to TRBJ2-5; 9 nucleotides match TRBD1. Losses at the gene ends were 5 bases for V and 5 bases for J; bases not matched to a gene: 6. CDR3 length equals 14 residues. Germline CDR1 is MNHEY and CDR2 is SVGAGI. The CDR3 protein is CASSNTGGPETQYF. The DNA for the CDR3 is TGTGCCAGCAGTAACACAGGGGGCCCGGAGACCCAGTACTTC.

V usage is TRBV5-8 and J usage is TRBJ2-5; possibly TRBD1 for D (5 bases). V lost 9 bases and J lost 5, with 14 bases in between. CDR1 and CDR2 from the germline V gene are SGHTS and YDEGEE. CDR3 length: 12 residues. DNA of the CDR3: TGTGCCACCGCAGGGTTCTCTGAGACCCAGTACTTC. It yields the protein CATAGFSETQYF.

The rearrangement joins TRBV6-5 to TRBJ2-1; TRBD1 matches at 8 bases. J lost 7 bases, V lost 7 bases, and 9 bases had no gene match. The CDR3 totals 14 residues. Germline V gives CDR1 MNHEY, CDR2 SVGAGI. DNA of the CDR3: TGTGCCAGCACCCAAACAGGGGGTCGGAATGAGCAGTTCTTC. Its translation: CASTQTGGRNEQFF.

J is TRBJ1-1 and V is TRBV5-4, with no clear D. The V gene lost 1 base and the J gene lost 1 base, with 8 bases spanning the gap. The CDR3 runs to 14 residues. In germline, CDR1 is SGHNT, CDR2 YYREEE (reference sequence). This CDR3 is CASSLKIGNTEAFF. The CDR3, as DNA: TGTGCCAGCAGCTTGAAAATTGGGAACACTGAAGCTTTCTTT. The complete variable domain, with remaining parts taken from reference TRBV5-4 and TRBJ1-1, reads ETGVTQSPTHLIKTRGQQVTLRCSSQSGHNTVSWYQQALGQGPQFIFQYYREEENGRGNFPPRFSGLQFPNYSSELNVNALELDDSALYLCASSLKIGNTEAFFGQGTRLTVV.

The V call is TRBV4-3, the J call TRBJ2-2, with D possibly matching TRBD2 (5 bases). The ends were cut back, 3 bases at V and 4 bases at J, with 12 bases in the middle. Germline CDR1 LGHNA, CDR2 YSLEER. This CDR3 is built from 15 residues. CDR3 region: CASSHFSLATGELFF. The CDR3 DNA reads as TGCGCCAGCAGCCACTTTTCCCTAGCCACCGGGGAGCTGTTTTTT.

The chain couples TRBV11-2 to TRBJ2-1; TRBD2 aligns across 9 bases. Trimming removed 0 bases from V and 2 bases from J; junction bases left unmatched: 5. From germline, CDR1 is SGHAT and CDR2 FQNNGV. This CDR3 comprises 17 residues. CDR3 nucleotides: TGTGCCAGCAGCTTAGAGGGGCGGGGGGGCCCCTACAATGAGCAGTTCTTC. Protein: CASSLEGRGGPYNEQFF. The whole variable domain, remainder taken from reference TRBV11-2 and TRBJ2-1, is EAGVAQSPRYKIIEKRQSVAFWCNPISGHATLYWYQQILGQGPKLLIQFQNNGVVDDSQLPKDRFSAERLKGVDSTLKIQPAKLEDSAVYLCASSLEGRGGPYNEQFFGPGTRLTVL.

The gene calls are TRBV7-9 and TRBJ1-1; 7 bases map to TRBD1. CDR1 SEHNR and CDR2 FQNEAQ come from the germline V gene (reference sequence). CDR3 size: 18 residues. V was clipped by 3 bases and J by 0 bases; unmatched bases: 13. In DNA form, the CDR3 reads TGTGCCAGCAGCTTCAGCTTTGGGACAGCGTTTATGAACACTGAAGCTTTCTTT. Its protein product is CASSFSFGTAFMNTEAFF.

CDR3 sequence: CASGRTSGYADTQYF. CDR3 DNA: TGTGCCAGCGGCCGGACTAGCGGATATGCAGATACGCAGTATTTT. The chain employs TRBV2 and TRBJ2-3, with TRBD2 identical over 10 bases. The V segment lost 8 bases and the J segment 4 bases; nucleotides outside the gene matches: 9. CDR3 length: 15 amino acids. CDR1 SNHLY and CDR2 FYNNEI come from the germline V gene.

CDR3 DNA: TGTGCCAGCGGGGCAGAAACTAATGAAAAACTGTTTTTT. Translation: CASGAETNEKLFF. V gene TRBV2 combines with J gene TRBJ1-4, with D maybe TRBD1 (5 bases). The germline V and J ends were trimmed by 8 bases and 1 base, with 8 bases remaining between them. The CDR3 is made up of 13 amino acids. CDR1 is SNHLY, CDR2 FYNNEI, per germline.

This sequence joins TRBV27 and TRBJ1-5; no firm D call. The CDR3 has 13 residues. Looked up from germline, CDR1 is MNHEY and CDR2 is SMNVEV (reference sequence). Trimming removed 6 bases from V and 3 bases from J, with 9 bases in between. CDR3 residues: CASSLEPNQPQHF. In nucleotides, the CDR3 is TGTGCCAGCAGCCTCGAACCCAATCAGCCCCAGCATTTT.

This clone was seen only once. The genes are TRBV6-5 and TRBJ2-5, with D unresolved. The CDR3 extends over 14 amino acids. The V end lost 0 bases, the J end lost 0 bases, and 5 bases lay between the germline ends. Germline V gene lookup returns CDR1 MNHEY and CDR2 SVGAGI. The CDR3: CASSYSYDQETQYF. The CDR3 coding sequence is TGTGCCAGCAGTTACTCGTATGACCAAGAGACCCAGTACTTC.

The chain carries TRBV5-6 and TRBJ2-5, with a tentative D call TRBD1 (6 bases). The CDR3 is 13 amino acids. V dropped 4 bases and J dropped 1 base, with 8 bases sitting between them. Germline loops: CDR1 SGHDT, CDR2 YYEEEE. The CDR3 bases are TGTGCCAGCAGCCGGGACACCCAAGAGACCCAGTACTTC. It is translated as CASSRDTQETQYF.

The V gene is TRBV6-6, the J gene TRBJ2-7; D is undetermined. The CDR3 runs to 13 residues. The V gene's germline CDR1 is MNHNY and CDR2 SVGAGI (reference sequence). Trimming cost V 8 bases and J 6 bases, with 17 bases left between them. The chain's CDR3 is CASGLETLGEQYF. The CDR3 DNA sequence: TGTGCCAGCGGGCTAGAGACCCTAGGCGAGCAGTACTTC.

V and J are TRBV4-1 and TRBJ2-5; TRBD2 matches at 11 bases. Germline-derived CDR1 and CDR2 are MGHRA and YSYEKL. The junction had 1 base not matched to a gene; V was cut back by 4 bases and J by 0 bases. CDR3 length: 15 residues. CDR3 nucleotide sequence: TGCGCCAGCAGCCTAGCGGGGGGGTACCAAGAGACCCAGTACTTC. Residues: CASSLAGGYQETQYF.

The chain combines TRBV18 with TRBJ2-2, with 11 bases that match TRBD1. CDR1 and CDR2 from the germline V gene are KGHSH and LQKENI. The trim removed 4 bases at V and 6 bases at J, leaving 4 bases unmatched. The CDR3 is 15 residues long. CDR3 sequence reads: CASSQGQGAPGELFF. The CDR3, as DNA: TGTGCCAGCTCACAAGGACAGGGGGCGCCCGGGGAGCTGTTTTTT.

Here the CDR3 DNA reads TGTGCCAGCGGAAGACAGGGGGACAATTCACCCCTCCACTTT. This gives the protein CASGRQGDNSPLHF. The rearrangement joins TRBV6-5 to TRBJ1-6; 9 nucleotides match TRBD1. Germline V CDR1 and CDR2: MNHEY, SVGAGI. J was trimmed by 7 bases and V by 8 bases; bases with no gene match: 6. The CDR3 totals 14 residues.

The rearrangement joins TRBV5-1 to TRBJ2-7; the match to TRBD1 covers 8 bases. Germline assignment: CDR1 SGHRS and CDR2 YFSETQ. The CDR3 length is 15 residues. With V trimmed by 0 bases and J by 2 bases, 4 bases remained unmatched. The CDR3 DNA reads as TGCGCCAGCAGCTTGGACCCACAGGGGGCCTACGAGCAGTACTTC. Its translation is CASSLDPQGAYEQYF.